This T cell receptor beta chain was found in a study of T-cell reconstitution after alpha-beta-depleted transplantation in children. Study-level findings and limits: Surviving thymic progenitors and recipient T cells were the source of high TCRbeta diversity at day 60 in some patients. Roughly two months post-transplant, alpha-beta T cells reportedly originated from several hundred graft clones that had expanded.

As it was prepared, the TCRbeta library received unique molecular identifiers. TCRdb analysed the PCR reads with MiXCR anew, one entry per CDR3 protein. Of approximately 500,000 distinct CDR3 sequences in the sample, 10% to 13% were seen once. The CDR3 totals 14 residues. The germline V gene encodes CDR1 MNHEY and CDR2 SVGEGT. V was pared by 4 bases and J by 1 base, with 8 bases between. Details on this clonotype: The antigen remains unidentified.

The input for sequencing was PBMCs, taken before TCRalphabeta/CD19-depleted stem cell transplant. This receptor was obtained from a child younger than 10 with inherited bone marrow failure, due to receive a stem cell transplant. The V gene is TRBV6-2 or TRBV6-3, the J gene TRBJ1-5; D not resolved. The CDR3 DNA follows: TGTGCCAGCAGTTTGACCCGGAGCAATCAGCCCCAGCATTTT. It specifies CASSLTRSNQPQHF.